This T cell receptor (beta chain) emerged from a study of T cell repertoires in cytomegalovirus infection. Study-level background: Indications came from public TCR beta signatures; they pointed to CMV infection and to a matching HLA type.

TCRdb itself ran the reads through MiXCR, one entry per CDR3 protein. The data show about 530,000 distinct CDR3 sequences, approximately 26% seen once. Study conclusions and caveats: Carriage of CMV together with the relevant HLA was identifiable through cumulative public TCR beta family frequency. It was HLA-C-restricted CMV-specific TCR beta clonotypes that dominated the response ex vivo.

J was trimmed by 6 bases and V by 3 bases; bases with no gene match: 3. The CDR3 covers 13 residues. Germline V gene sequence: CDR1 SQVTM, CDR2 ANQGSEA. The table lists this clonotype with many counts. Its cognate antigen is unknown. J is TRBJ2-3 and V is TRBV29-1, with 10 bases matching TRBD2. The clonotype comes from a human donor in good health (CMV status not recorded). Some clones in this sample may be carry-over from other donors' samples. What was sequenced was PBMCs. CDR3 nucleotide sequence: TGCAGCGTTGACCTAGCGGGAGTCGATACGCAGTATTTT. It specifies CSVDLAGVDTQYF.